One and the same sample provided the 14 T cell receptor beta chains below, sequenced in a study of blood T cell repertoires in COVID-19. Sequencing was performed with immunoSEQ multiplex PCR; in TCRdb, only in-frame clones are kept and a portion is missing. The repertoire holds 450,000 to 600,000 clones, with around 90% as singletons. Material for sequencing was PBMCs or T cells enriched from blood (not recorded which). Source of these receptors: a woman aged 18-29 years who had recovered from COVID-19.

The J gene is TRBJ2-3, the V gene TRBV13; D might be TRBD2 (5 bases). The CDR3 spans 19 residues. Germline V gene sequence: CDR1 PRHDT, CDR2 FYEKMQ (reference sequence). Trimming took off 5 bases at V and 1 base at J, with 25 bases between the two ends. In nucleotides, the CDR3 is TGTGCCAGCAGCGCCACCACTAGTAGCTCCGGGATCGGCACAGATACGCAGTATTTT. Its protein is CASSATTSSSGIGTDTQYF.

This rearrangement joins TRBV15 to TRBJ1-6; a weak D match, TRBD1 (6 bases). This CDR3 is 14 amino acids long. The germline V gene has CDR1 LNHNV and CDR2 YYDKDF (reference sequence). V gave up 0 bases and J gave up 9 bases, with 9 bases separating them. In nucleotides, the CDR3 is TGTGCCACCAGCAGAGACAGGGGCCGTTCACCCCTCCACTTT. It specifies CATSRDRGRSPLHF.

This sequence joins TRBV20-1 and TRBJ1-1; tentative D call: TRBD1 (5 bases). CDR1 and CDR2 (germline): DFQATT, SNEGSKA (reference sequence). V lost 5 bases and J 11 bases, leaving 15 bases between the germline ends. This CDR3 contains 11 residues. The CDR3 nucleotides are TGCAGTGCTTTGACGCGGGGGAGGGCTTTCTTT. It yields the protein CSALTRGRAFF.

The gene calls are TRBV5-8 and TRBJ1-5; D gene uncertain. This CDR3 region has 16 residues. Germline V gives CDR1 SGHTS, CDR2 YDEGEE. Trimming took 4 bases from V and 1 from J, leaving 15 bases between them. CDR3 bases: TGTGCCAGCAGCCCGGAGGGCTTTGGGAGCAATCAGCCCCAGCATTTT. Translation: CASSPEGFGSNQPQHF.

The V and J genes are TRBV6-5 and TRBJ1-5, with D tentatively TRBD1 (6 bases). Germline V CDR1 and CDR2: MNHEY, SVGAGI. The CDR3 length is 15 residues. Trimming stripped 7 bases from V and 1 base from J, with 14 bases between. CDR3 amino acids: CASMKGEWSNQPQHF. CDR3 DNA: TGTGCCAGCATGAAGGGGGAATGGAGCAATCAGCCCCAGCATTTT.

CDR3 sequence reads: CASSDWAGAATDTQYF. Here the CDR3 DNA reads TGTGCCAGCAGTGACTGGGCGGGGGCCGCTACAGATACGCAGTATTTT. This chain connects TRBV6-4 to TRBJ2-3, with a possible D match to TRBD2 (7 bases). The CDR3 covers 16 residues. V was shortened by 1 base and J by 3 bases, with 14 bases between the two germline ends. The germline gives CDR1 MRHNA, CDR2 SNTAGT.

The rearrangement uses TRBV9 and TRBJ2-5; 7 bases line up with TRBD1. After removal of 0 bases from V and 2 bases from J, the junction contained 7 bases not matched to a gene. The germline CDR1 and CDR2 sequences are SGDLS and YYNGEE. This CDR3 region has 16 residues. CDR3 coding DNA: TGTGCCAGCAGCGTAGGATCCGGGACAGCGCAAGAGACCCAGTACTTC. Translated, it gives CASSVGSGTAQETQYF.

The chain combines TRBV18 with TRBJ1-4; D is ambiguous. CDR3 length equals 15 residues. The V gene's germline CDR1 is KGHSH and CDR2 LQKENI. The ends were cut back, 2 bases at V and 3 bases at J, with 10 bases in the middle. CDR3 sequence: CASSPTREANEKLFF. In DNA form, the CDR3 reads TGTGCCAGCTCACCAACGAGGGAGGCTAATGAAAAACTGTTTTTT.

The chain is built from TRBV5-1 and TRBJ1-1; the match to TRBD1 covers 10 bases. The trim removed 5 bases at V and 7 bases at J, leaving 8 bases unmatched. Germline V gives CDR1 SGHRS, CDR2 YFSETQ. This CDR3 comprises 14 residues. CDR3 nucleotide sequence: TGCGCCAGCAGGCCGGGGACAGGGGATGTTGAAGCTTTCTTT. The encoded protein is CASRPGTGDVEAFF.

The chain recombines TRBV5-5 with TRBJ1-1, with D possibly matching TRBD1 (6 bases). Germline loops: CDR1 SGHKS, CDR2 YYEKEE (reference sequence). This CDR3 has 14 residues. V was cut by 0 bases and J by 5 bases, with 11 bases left in between. Here the CDR3 DNA reads TGTGCCAGCAGCTTGGGGCAGGGGTGGACTGAAGCTTTCTTT. It encodes CASSLGQGWTEAFF.

J is TRBJ1-2 and V is TRBV29-1; D might be TRBD1 (6 bases). CDR3 length equals 12 residues. The V end was cut by 6 bases, the J end by 4 bases, with 12 bases between. Looked up from germline, CDR1 is SQVTM and CDR2 is ANQGSEA. This chain's CDR3 is CSVAGQSYGYTF. The CDR3 bases are TGCAGCGTCGCAGGACAGTCCTATGGCTACACCTTC.

This chain links TRBV2 with TRBJ2-1, with a possible D match to TRBD2 (6 bases). This CDR3 contains 13 residues. Per the germline V gene, CDR1 is SNHLY and CDR2 is FYNNEI. V was cut by 6 bases and J by 5 bases, with 11 bases left in between. Here the CDR3 DNA reads TGTGCCAGCAGCCCGGGACTTAACAATGAGCAGTTCTTC. This translates into CASSPGLNNEQFF.

V and J are TRBV10-3 and TRBJ2-3, with 8 bases that match TRBD2. The ends lost 2 bases at V and 4 bases at J; junction bases unmatched: 11. The germline gives CDR1 ENHRY, CDR2 SYGVKD. CDR3 length: 17 residues. CDR3 coding DNA: TGTGCCATCAGTGAGGGATCGTCGGCGGGGGGATCAGATACGCAGTATTTT. Its translation is CAISEGSSAGGSDTQYF.

This chain links TRBV28 with TRBJ1-2; D gene unclear. This CDR3 has 12 amino acids. V was shortened by 6 bases and J by 4 bases, with 9 bases between the two germline ends. From germline, CDR1 is MDHEN and CDR2 SYDVKM. The CDR3 protein is CASRYYSYGYTF. The CDR3 bases are TGTGCCAGCAGATACTATAGCTATGGCTACACCTTC.